The text below deals with one T cell receptor (beta chain). This clone was found once. This receptor's antigen is unknown. No base quality information exists; no much larger clone differs at one position. After removal of 6 bases from V and 3 bases from J, the junction retains 2 bases not matched to a gene. The CDR3 starts with the cysteine, ends with the phenylalanine, and has 13 residues. This entry keeps only the CDR3 DNA: 39 bases, framed from base 1. The immunoSEQ Assay, a bias-controlled multiplex PCR, was used to amplify TCRbeta CDR3 regions from genomic DNA. Per the original workflow: The number of nucleated cells in each sample was estimated from the amplification of reference gene primers within the assay. To quantify the absolute abundance of each unique TCRbeta CDR3 rearrangement, sequence reads were collapsed and filtered. For each sample, productive Simpson clonality was calculated as the square root of Simpson's diversity index across productive rearrangements. The table was pulled from immuneACCESS by TCRdb, which kept in-frame rearrangements only. Such tables lose some clones; where checked, under half of the loss comes from unresolved V genes, and the rest has no known cause. V and J calls plus clone size are reproduced from that table; the DNA served to infer D and trimming. This sample is represented by approximately 150,000 clones; approximately 84% of them were singletons. The top ten clonotypes cover about a sixth of the sample.

This sample was included in a study of blood T cell repertoires in COVID-19 (dated by TCRdb to the early 2020s). About the investigation overall: Collaborator samples came from the United States, Italy and Spain and covered acute and convalescent phases of COVID-19. The repertoires were made available in a free public database intended to serve as a resource for research on the immune response to SARS-CoV-2. The dataset comprised deeply sampled blood TCRbeta repertoires from subjects exposed to, actively infected with, or recovered from COVID-19. The samples were drawn from two sources: the first 160 participants of the ongoing ImmuneRACE study, and 950 to 1,500 subjects contributed by 6 global collaborators. Where available, HLA class I and class II types were taken from metadata supplied by the sample provider and were not determined by assay-based typing. Sample metadata almost always included a de-identified subject ID, COVID-19 status, age in years and sex. The prospective study material was composed of cDNA or gDNA derived from T cells, B-cell-depleted T cells, or PBMCs.

Whole blood was collected in K2EDTA tubes by collaborating institutions according to the institutions' own protocols. Collaborator samples were shipped for TCRbeta analysis as frozen whole blood, isolated PBMCs, or DNA extracted from either sample type. Study-wide conclusions, independent of this receptor: The amount of clinical and demographic metadata varied by source and participant and was provided uncurated.

Here the chain combines TRBV12-3 or TRBV12-4 and TRBJ1-2, with 9 bases aligning to TRBD1. This TCR derives from a woman aged 80 or over with acute or convalescent COVID-19. Source material: peripheral blood. The sequence in DNA is TGTGCCAGCAGAAGGACAGGGGACTATGGCTACACCTTC. It translates to CASRRTGDYGYTF.